This section outlines one T cell receptor beta chain sequence together with its context. The CDR3 end lies 3 residues beyond the end of the read and is filled in from the germline J gene. The CDR3 consists of 14 residues. Trimming took 6 bases from V and 1 from J; bases not matched to a gene: 0. Sequencing was performed with immunoSEQ multiplex PCR; in TCRdb, only in-frame clones are kept and a portion is missing. Its table records 35,000 to 45,000 clones. The data were obtained in a study of T cells in women clearing cervical HPV infection. At the level of the study: For cases, blood was sampled a median about 140 days after lesion detection, interquartile range roughly 90 to 210 days.

Prevalent HPV16 infections were excluded; only incident single HPV16 infections included. The rearrangement uses TRBV12-3 or TRBV12-4 and TRBJ2-2, with 9 nucleotides matching TRBD2. Sequenced: blood buffy coat. The receptor's source is a woman aged 18 to 75 with a cervical HPV16 infection that either progressed to CIN3+ or cleared (not recorded which). The CDR3 DNA, read in part, is TGTGCCAGCAGGACTAGCGGGAACACCGGGGAG. As protein: CASRTSGNTGE. From start to end, the CDR3 is CASRTSGNTGELFF.